This TCR beta chain was found in a study of OX40 agonist ivuxolimab in advanced cancers. Germline CDR1 and CDR2: LGHNT and FRNRAP. V shed 3 bases, J shed 1 base, and the junction held 5 bases outside the gene matches. The CDR3 spans 16 residues. Whole-study findings and limits: Part of the nonresponder group also had normalized T-cell clonal expansion that was low.

Here immunoSEQ multiplex PCR was the method, and the copy in TCRdb shows in-frame clones only, minus some. In the table there are about 55,000 clones, about 80% of which are singletons. As to this clone: Its target is not known.

The input for sequencing was CD4+ or CD8+ T cells sorted from blood, taken in a trial of the OX40 agonist ivuxolimab. This receptor was taken from an adult with an advanced solid tumor such as melanoma, head and neck, liver or kidney cancer. This chain uses TRBV12-5 with TRBJ1-2; 10 positions match TRBD1. Here the CDR3 DNA reads TGTGCTAGTGGTTTAAGTCGGACAGGGGGTAACTATGGCTACACCTTC. Translated, it gives CASGLSRTGGNYGYTF.